This T cell receptor beta chain was sequenced for a study of shared clonotypes between healthy human individuals (dated by TCRdb to 2020 to 2021). Notes on the research overall: The cohort comprised two women and a few men aged 18 to 49 years. Per donor, leukapheresis produced somewhere between about 0.9 and 9.5 billion PBMCs. To increase sequencing depth and limit assay-specific biases, TCR repertoire library preparation and sequencing were carried out by different laboratories using diverse techniques. To estimate repertoire size and how much clonotype sharing occurs between individuals, the study deeply sequenced the blood TCR repertoires of roughly 5 healthy adults. For each donor, three plates each were used for CD4 naive and CD4 memory, two plates were used for CD8 naive, and one plate was used for CD8 memory.

Reading the germline V gene gives CDR1 ENHRY and CDR2 SYGVKD. After removal of 7 bases from V and 7 bases from J, the junction retains 8 bases not matched to a gene. The CDR3, cysteine through phenylalanine, is 14 amino acids long. Only the CDR3 DNA is retained, 42 bases long and in frame from the first base. The donors were healthy, HIV-negative adults who had no recently reported acute infections or vaccinations. All donors were Caucasian adults living in Nashville, Tennessee, USA. CD4+ T cells were enriched by magnetic negative selection, after which naive cells were positively selected on CD45RA and the negative fraction was taken as the memory subset. After blood collection by leukapheresis, PBMCs were isolated using Ficoll-Histopaque density gradient centrifugation and then cryopreserved in the vapor phase of liquid nitrogen. Analytical flow cytometry was used to check the purity and quantity of each magnetically sorted T cell population. Each sorted fraction had its genomic DNA isolated and then quantified by UV absorbance on a Nanodrop 2000c.

TCR CDR3 regions were amplified from genomic DNA by multiplex PCR using the deep immunoSEQ assay. Extracted genomic DNA from each cell subset was spread evenly across all wells of several immunoSEQ 96-well plates, with each plate serving as a replicate. For sorted subsets, around 200 ng genomic DNA, equal to about 30,000 T cell genomes, was loaded into each replicate PCR. Purified libraries were measured with a Qubit 3.0 fluorometer, size-checked on a Bioanalyzer 2100, and measured again with the KAPA Library Quantification kit. Every immunoSEQ 96-well plate was sequenced on a separate single-read 150-cycle Illumina NextSeq 550 flow cell. On the study's bioinformatics: Because only junctional sequences without quality scores were contained in the immunoSEQ output, filtering matching that applied to full-length reads could not be performed. Sequences were annotated with PyIR, a Python wrapper for IgBLAST v1.9, using IMGT germline references to assign V/J genes and CDR3. Reads were removed for weak V/J assignments (E-value above 1e-6), missing CDR3, stop codons, out-of-frame junctions, or ambiguous translated residues. V3J clonotypes were defined by identical inferred V gene, J gene, and CDR3 amino acid sequence. Percentage overlap between repertoires was computed as shared unique clonotypes divided by the size of the smaller repertoire. Richness of each repertoire was evaluated using RTK rarefaction, the Chao1 estimator, and Recon v2.1 estimates of unobserved clonotypes. OLGA was used to compute generation probabilities for all TCRbeta clonotypes that the gDNA method yielded from a few donors. Held by TCRdb, this immuneACCESS table contains in-frame sequences only and omits some clones. Under half of the omission traces to an unresolved V gene where checked; the cause of the rest is unknown. V and J calls and clone size are given by that table; D and trimming were obtained from the DNA. The sample profile shows fewer than 1.8 million clones; 98% to 99% of them were found once. The ten largest clones represent 0.36% of the sample.

In the case of this clone: The target of this receptor is not known. No base qualities exist here, and no much larger clone lies one base off it.

Study-wide conclusions, independent of this receptor: Sampling was restricted to blood, and TCR repertoires in tissue are likely to differ from TCR repertoires in blood. Compared with non-shared clonotypes, clonotypes shared by all four sorted-subset donors had higher generation probabilities. Pairwise subsampling indicated that sequencing depth was expected to affect the degree of clonotype sharing among donors. The small number of donors limited the genetic and exposure-history diversity represented. Approximately 4.8% of naive CD4, 3% to 4% of naive CD8, approximately 2% of memory CD4, and less than 0.45% of memory CD8 clonotypes were shared across a few donors. Rarefaction of sorted-subset datasets indicated incomplete sequencing despite the large sequencing depth. Naive subsets generally had larger estimated clonotype richness than memory subsets did.

The TCR originated in a man aged 30 to 45 in good health. The sequenced sample consisted of naive CD4+ T cells sorted from blood. Explained via the paper, the cell subset or site label denotes: CD45RA+ positively selected. The chain uses TRBV10-3 and TRBJ2-1; 9 central nucleotides agree with TRBD1. The CDR3 region: CAIKPDRGYNEQFF. Read as DNA, the sequence is TGTGCCATCAAACCGGACAGGGGTTATAATGAGCAGTTCTTC.